Presented here are 13 T cell receptor beta chains from one specimen sequenced in a study of OX40 agonist ivuxolimab in advanced cancers. Measured with immunoSEQ multiplex PCR; TCRdb has only the in-frame clones, and not every one. The sample has 66,000 or so clones; about 85% are singletons. Sequenced here: CD4+ or CD8+ T cells sorted from blood, sampled in a trial of the OX40 agonist ivuxolimab. Every receptor here comes from an adult with an advanced solid tumor such as melanoma, head and neck, liver or kidney cancer.

About this clone itself: Additional DNA sequences in this sample encode the identical CDR3. This chain uses TRBV5-4 with TRBJ1-1; D not resolved. The CDR3 consists of 14 residues. The germline V and J ends were trimmed by 2 bases and 1 base, with 9 bases remaining between them. The germline V gene has CDR1 SGHNT and CDR2 YYREEE (reference sequence). This CDR3 is CASSLTLANTEAFF. CDR3 DNA: TGTGCCAGCAGCTTAACTCTGGCGAACACTGAAGCTTTCTTT.

This chain uses TRBV7-9 with TRBJ2-1, with TRBD2 identical over 7 bases. The CDR3 length is 17 residues. Trimming took 5 bases from V and 5 from J; bases not matched to a gene: 15. In germline, CDR1 is SEHNR, CDR2 FQNEAQ (reference sequence). CDR3: CASSHLPPAGFNNEQFF. CDR3 coding DNA: TGTGCCAGCAGCCACCTCCCCCCAGCGGGGTTCAACAATGAGCAGTTCTTC. Looking up the rest from reference TRBV7-9 and TRBJ2-1 gives the full variable domain: DTGVSQNPRHKITKRGQNVTFRCDPISEHNRLYWYRQTLGQGPEFLTYFQNEAQLEKSRLLSDRFSAERPKGSFSTLEIQRTEQGDSAMYLCASSHLPPAGFNNEQFFGPGTRLTVL.

The chain joins TRBV27 to TRBJ1-2; TRBD1 matches 7 bases. V was clipped by 0 bases and J by 2 bases; unmatched bases: 0. Per the germline V gene, CDR1 is MNHEY and CDR2 is SMNVEV (reference sequence). The CDR3 consists of 14 residues. CDR3 loop: CASSLSGGNYGYTF. The DNA of the CDR3 is TGTGCCAGCAGTTTATCAGGGGGCAACTATGGCTACACCTTC.

The chain recombines TRBV30 with TRBJ1-2; perhaps TRBD1 as D (5 bases). Germline assignment: CDR1 GTSNPN and CDR2 SVGIG (reference sequence). The germline V and J ends were trimmed by 3 bases and 4 bases, with 9 bases remaining between them. This CDR3 has 12 amino acids. CDR3 residues: CAWSGGGYGYTF. The CDR3 bases are TGTGCCTGGAGCGGGGGTGGCTATGGCTACACCTTC.

The chain has TRBV19 and TRBJ2-4; a possible D gene is TRBD1 (6 bases). Trimming took off 7 bases at V and 2 bases at J, with 9 bases between the two ends. CDR1 is LNHDA and CDR2 is SQIVND in the germline V gene (reference sequence). This CDR3 region has 13 residues. This chain's CDR3 is CASTGETKNIQYF. The CDR3 nucleotides are TGTGCCAGTACAGGGGAAACCAAAAACATTCAGTACTTC. Combining the CDR3 with reference TRBV19 and TRBJ2-4 gives the whole variable domain DGGITQSPKYLFRKEGQNVTLSCEQNLNHDAMYWYRQDPGQGLRLIYYSQIVNDFQKGDIAEGYSVSREKKESFPLTVTSAQKNPTAFYLCASTGETKNIQYFGAGTRLSVL.

This chain uses TRBV5-1 with TRBJ2-5; D is unclear. V lost 0 bases and J 5 bases, leaving 17 bases between the germline ends. This CDR3 contains 16 residues. Looked up from germline, CDR1 is SGHRS and CDR2 is YFSETQ. Here the CDR3 DNA reads TGCGCCAGCAGCTTGGCGGGTGGGTTTGCCGTGGAGACCCAGTACTTC. Translating it yields CASSLAGGFAVETQYF.

V usage is TRBV28 and J usage is TRBJ2-3, with D tentatively TRBD2 (6 bases). Trimming took off 5 bases at V and 2 bases at J, with 11 bases between the two ends. The CDR3 consists of 14 residues. CDR1 and CDR2 (germline): MDHEN, SYDVKM. In DNA, the CDR3 is TGTGCCAGCAGTCCCCGGGACTTCACAGATACGCAGTATTTT. This gives the protein CASSPRDFTDTQYF.

J is TRBJ1-1 and V is TRBV11-2; no clear D. This CDR3 has 14 amino acids. Germline CDR1 and CDR2: SGHAT and FQNNGV. The V gene lost 1 base and the J gene lost 1 base, with 7 bases spanning the gap. CDR3 DNA sequence: TGTGCCAGCAGCTTAGCAATGTCGAACACTGAAGCTTTCTTT. This codes for CASSLAMSNTEAFF.

CDR3 coding DNA: TGTGCCAGCAGCTCGCAGGGCGCAACTAATGAAAAACTGTTTTTT. It codes for CASSSQGATNEKLFF. The J gene is TRBJ1-4, the V gene TRBV7-2; a possible D gene is TRBD1 (5 bases). Looked up from germline, CDR1 is SGHTA and CDR2 is FQGNSA. Trimming pared 4 bases from V and 0 bases from J, leaving 9 bases between. This CDR3 has 15 amino acids.

This clone was seen a few times. This sequence joins TRBV15 and TRBJ2-1; D may be TRBD2 (6 bases). The CDR3 is made up of 14 amino acids. V lost 8 bases to trimming and J lost 0 bases, with 11 bases between them. CDR1 LNHNV and CDR2 YYDKDF come from the germline V gene (reference sequence). CDR3 sequence (DNA): TGTGCCACCGGCGGGGTATTCTCCTACAATGAGCAGTTCTTC. This translates into CATGGVFSYNEQFF.

The chain combines TRBV7-8 with TRBJ1-2; a weak D match, TRBD1 (5 bases). V lost 1 base and J lost 2, with 8 bases in between. The CDR3 is 14 amino acids. Germline values: CDR1 SGHVS, CDR2 FQNEAQ. Written as DNA, the CDR3 is TGTGCCAGCAGCTTAGAACGGGGGAACTATGGCTACACCTTC. This gives the protein CASSLERGNYGYTF.

J is TRBJ2-1 and V is TRBV4-1, with D unclear. Germline V CDR1 and CDR2: MGHRA, YSYEKL. The ends were cut back, 1 base at V and 8 bases at J, with 9 bases in the middle. This CDR3 is built from 13 residues. Here the CDR3 reads CASSQGRFDEQFF. The DNA for the CDR3 is TGCGCCAGCAGCCAAGGTCGATTCGATGAGCAGTTCTTC.

This clone was counted only a few times. This chain uses TRBV28 with TRBJ2-7, with D possibly being TRBD2 (5 bases). CDR3 length: 15 residues. Germline values: CDR1 MDHEN, CDR2 SYDVKM. Trimming took off 7 bases at V and 6 bases at J, with 22 bases between the two ends. The CDR3 coding sequence is TGTGCCAGCATCGGATCCGGGCGAGAGGGCCGCGAGCAGTACTTC. This encodes CASIGSGREGREQYF.